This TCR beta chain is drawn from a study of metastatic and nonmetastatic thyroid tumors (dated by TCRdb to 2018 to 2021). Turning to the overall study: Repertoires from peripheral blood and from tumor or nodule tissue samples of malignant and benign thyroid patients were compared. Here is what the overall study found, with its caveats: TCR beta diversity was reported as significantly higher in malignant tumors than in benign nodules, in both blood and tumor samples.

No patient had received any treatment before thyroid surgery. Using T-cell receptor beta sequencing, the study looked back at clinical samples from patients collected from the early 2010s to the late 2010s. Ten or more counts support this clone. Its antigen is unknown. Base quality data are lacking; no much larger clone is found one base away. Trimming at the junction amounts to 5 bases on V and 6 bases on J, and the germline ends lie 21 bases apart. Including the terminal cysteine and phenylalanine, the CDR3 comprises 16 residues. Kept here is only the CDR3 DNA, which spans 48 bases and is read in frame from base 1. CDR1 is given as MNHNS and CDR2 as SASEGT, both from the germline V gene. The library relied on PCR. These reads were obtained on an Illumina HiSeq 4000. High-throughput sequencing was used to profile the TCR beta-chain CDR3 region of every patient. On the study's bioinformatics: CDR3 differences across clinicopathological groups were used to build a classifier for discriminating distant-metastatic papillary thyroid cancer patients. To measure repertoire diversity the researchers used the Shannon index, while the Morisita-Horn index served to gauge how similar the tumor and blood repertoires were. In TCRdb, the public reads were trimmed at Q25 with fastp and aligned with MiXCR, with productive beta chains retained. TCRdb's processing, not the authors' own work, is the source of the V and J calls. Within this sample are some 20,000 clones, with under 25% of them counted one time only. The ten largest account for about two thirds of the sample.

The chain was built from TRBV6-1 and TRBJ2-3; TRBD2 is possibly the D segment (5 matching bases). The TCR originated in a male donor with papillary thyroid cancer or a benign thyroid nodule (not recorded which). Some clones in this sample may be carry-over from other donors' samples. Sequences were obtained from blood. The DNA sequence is TGTGCCAGCAGTAGGAGTCGGGATTCCTTAGCGGATACGCAGTATTTT. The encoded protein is CASSRSRDSLADTQYF.